Presented here are 17 T cell receptor beta chains from one specimen sequenced in a study of patients and donors after allogeneic stem cell transplantation. MiXCR was run by TCRdb on the RT-PCR reads, yielding one entry per CDR3 protein. The table has about a million distinct CDR3 sequences, roughly 18% seen once. The sample taken for sequencing was blood, either unsorted or a sorted T cell fraction (not recorded which). Source of these receptors: a human donor who was either an allogeneic HSCT recipient or a stem cell or donor lymphocyte infusion donor (not recorded which). It is not recorded whose cells these are; they may come from a transplant donor.

This chain links TRBV20-1 with TRBJ2-1; D is unclear. CDR3 size: 13 residues. V was pared by 0 bases and J by 6 bases, with 9 bases between. The germline V gene has CDR1 DFQATT and CDR2 SNEGSKA (reference sequence). The CDR3 sequence: CSARDIVGNEQFF. The CDR3 DNA reads TGCAGTGCTAGAGATATAGTCGGCAATGAGCAGTTCTTC.

This clonotype occurred a few times. The V call is TRBV24-1, the J call TRBJ2-1; D is unclear. V was cut by 8 bases and J by 1 base, with 11 bases left in between. The CDR3 has 14 residues. The V gene's germline CDR1 is KGHDR and CDR2 SFDVKD. The CDR3 sequence: CATTSSYSYNEQFF. The CDR3 DNA follows: TGTGCCACCACCTCCAGCTATTCCTACAATGAGCAGTTCTTC.

This chain uses TRBV2 with TRBJ1-1; TRBD1 is a possible D gene (5 bases). The CDR3 runs to 14 residues. Trimming cost V 4 bases and J 1 base, with 10 bases left between them. Germline-derived CDR1 and CDR2 are SNHLY and FYNNEI. The CDR3 DNA reads TGTGCCAGCAGTGGGGGCTGGGCGAACACTGAAGCTTTCTTT. It translates to CASSGGWANTEAFF.

The rearrangement uses TRBV5-4 and TRBJ2-1; possibly TRBD1 or TRBD2 for D (5 bases each). The CDR3 loop spans 12 amino acids. The V end lost 4 bases, the J end lost 15 bases, and 17 bases lay between the germline ends. Germline V gene data show CDR1 as SGHNT and CDR2 as YYREEE (reference sequence). CDR3 coding DNA: TGTGCCAGCAGCCCTGGGACCCCCCTATGGTTCTTC. Protein: CASSPGTPLWFF. The full variable domain, rest sourced from reference TRBV5-4 and TRBJ2-1, is ETGVTQSPTHLIKTRGQQVTLRCSSQSGHNTVSWYQQALGQGPQFIFQYYREEENGRGNFPPRFSGLQFPNYSSELNVNALELDDSALYLCASSPGTPLWFFGPGTRLTVL.

The chain employs TRBV12-3 or TRBV12-4 and TRBJ2-1, with 11 bases matching TRBD2. After removal of 6 bases from V and 8 bases from J, the junction contained 15 bases not matched to a gene. CDR3 length equals 17 residues. CDR3 sequence: CASRSYSGGARGDEQFF. In nucleotides, the CDR3 is TGTGCCAGCAGGTCATATAGCGGGGGGGCCCGAGGGGATGAGCAGTTCTTC.

This clonotype was detected many times. The chain has TRBV12-3 or TRBV12-4 and TRBJ2-1; 7 bases line up with TRBD1. CDR3 size: 14 residues. The junction had 5 bases not matched to a gene; V was cut back by 2 bases and J by 7 bases. DNA of the CDR3: TGTGCCAGCAGTTTACCGGACAGGAATAATGAGCAGTTCTTC. This codes for CASSLPDRNNEQFF.

The chain is built from TRBV12-3 or TRBV12-4 and TRBJ1-6; a possible D gene is TRBD1 (6 bases). Deletions cut 10 bases from V and 15 bases from J, with 25 bases between. The CDR3 spans 14 residues. The DNA of the CDR3 is TGTGCCACCAGCCCTCCTAATCAGGGGAACTACCTCCACTTT. Translation gives CATSPPNQGNYLHF.

The CDR3 nucleotides are TGCAGCGGGAGACAGGGGGCGAGTACTGAAGCTTTCTTT. Translated, it gives CSGRQGASTEAFF. The genes are TRBV29-1 and TRBJ1-1; TRBD1 matches 10 bases. V was pared by 7 bases and J by 5 bases, with 7 bases of the junction left unmatched. From germline, CDR1 is SQVTM and CDR2 ANQGSEA. CDR3 size: 13 residues.

CDR3 in DNA: TGTGCCAGCAGCCACATTGTCAGTTACAATGAGCAGTTCTTC. As protein: CASSHIVSYNEQFF. V gene TRBV11-2 combines with J gene TRBJ2-1, with D unresolved. The CDR3 totals 14 residues. The V end lost 5 bases, the J end lost 4 bases, and 12 bases lay between the germline ends. Germline V CDR1 and CDR2: SGHAT, FQNNGV.

This clonotype showed up just a few times. The rearrangement joins TRBV20-1 to TRBJ1-6; weak D call: TRBD1 (6 bases). With 4 bases removed from V and 4 bases from J, the gap between germline ends came to 14 bases. Germline V CDR1 and CDR2: DFQATT, SNEGSKA (reference sequence). There are 15 residues in the CDR3. The CDR3: CSATISQGYNSPLHF. In DNA form, the CDR3 reads TGCAGTGCTACAATATCGCAGGGGTATAATTCACCCCTCCACTTT.

V usage is TRBV9 and J usage is TRBJ1-2, with D possibly matching TRBD1 (5 bases). This CDR3 spans 15 amino acids. Germline CDR1 and CDR2: SGDLS and YYNGEE. Trimming took off 3 bases at V and 6 bases at J, with 18 bases between the two ends. In DNA form, the CDR3 reads TGTGCCAGCAGCGCTCTGGGGGGTAGCTTGGATGGCTACACCTTC. It translates to CASSALGGSLDGYTF. Based on the CDR3 plus reference TRBV9 and TRBJ1-2, the full variable domain is DSGVTQTPKHLITATGQRVTLRCSPRSGDLSVYWYQQSLDQGLQFLIQYYNGEERAKGNILERFSAQQFPDLHSELNLSSLELGDSALYFCASSALGGSLDGYTFGSGTRLTVV.

This clonotype was counted a few times. This rearrangement joins TRBV5-1 to TRBJ2-7, with 7 bases that match TRBD2. With 0 bases clipped from V and 2 bases from J, the junction kept 5 bases outside the gene matches. CDR3 size: 15 residues. CDR1 is SGHRS, CDR2 YFSETQ, per germline. The CDR3 region has the DNA TGCGCCAGCAGCTTGGAGACTAGCCTTGCCTACGAGCAGTACTTC. The encoded protein is CASSLETSLAYEQYF.

This clonotype was seen a few times. This chain joins TRBV2 and TRBJ2-7; perhaps TRBD1 as D (6 bases). V lost 6 bases and J 2 bases, leaving 17 bases between the germline ends. This CDR3 has 15 amino acids. Per the germline V gene, CDR1 is SNHLY and CDR2 is FYNNEI. In DNA form, the CDR3 reads TGTGCCAGCAGGACTGAGGGGACAAGGGCCTACGAGCAGTACTTC. It specifies CASRTEGTRAYEQYF.

The rearrangement links TRBV5-1 to TRBJ2-4; maybe TRBD1 (5 bases). This CDR3 is built from 14 residues. Germline assignment: CDR1 SGHRS and CDR2 YFSETQ. Trimming stripped 1 base from V and 9 bases from J, with 14 bases between. CDR3 region: CASSLRQMGTIQYF. The CDR3 region has the DNA TGCGCCAGCAGCTTGCGACAGATGGGTACCATTCAGTACTTC.

This clonotype was seen a few times. The rearrangement joins TRBV12-3 or TRBV12-4 to TRBJ2-2; 13 bases line up with TRBD2. This CDR3 contains 17 residues. V was clipped by 5 bases and J by 4 bases; unmatched bases: 7. The CDR3 region is CASSRLAGGSRTGELFF. The CDR3 DNA sequence: TGTGCCAGCAGTAGACTAGCGGGGGGTTCGCGCACCGGGGAGCTGTTTTTT.

This clonotype was detected a few times. This chain connects TRBV5-1 to TRBJ1-5, with TRBD1 matching 8 bases. Germline V lookup: CDR1 SGHRS, CDR2 YFSETQ. The CDR3 has 17 amino acids. After removal of 4 bases from V and 0 bases from J, the junction contained 9 bases not matched to a gene. The CDR3 DNA reads as TGCGCCAGCAGCGTGACAGGGGAATTATATAGCAATCAGCCCCAGCATTTT. The encoded protein is CASSVTGELYSNQPQHF.

A single count supports this clonotype. The chain carries TRBV6-1 and TRBJ1-2, with 8 bases lining up with TRBD1. This CDR3 has 15 residues. The V gene end was trimmed by 0 bases and the J gene end by 3 bases; junction bases not matched to a gene: 3. The germline gives CDR1 MNHNS, CDR2 SASEGT. This CDR3 is CASSEAPDRDYGYTF. DNA of the CDR3: TGTGCCAGCAGTGAAGCCCCGGACAGGGACTATGGCTACACCTTC.